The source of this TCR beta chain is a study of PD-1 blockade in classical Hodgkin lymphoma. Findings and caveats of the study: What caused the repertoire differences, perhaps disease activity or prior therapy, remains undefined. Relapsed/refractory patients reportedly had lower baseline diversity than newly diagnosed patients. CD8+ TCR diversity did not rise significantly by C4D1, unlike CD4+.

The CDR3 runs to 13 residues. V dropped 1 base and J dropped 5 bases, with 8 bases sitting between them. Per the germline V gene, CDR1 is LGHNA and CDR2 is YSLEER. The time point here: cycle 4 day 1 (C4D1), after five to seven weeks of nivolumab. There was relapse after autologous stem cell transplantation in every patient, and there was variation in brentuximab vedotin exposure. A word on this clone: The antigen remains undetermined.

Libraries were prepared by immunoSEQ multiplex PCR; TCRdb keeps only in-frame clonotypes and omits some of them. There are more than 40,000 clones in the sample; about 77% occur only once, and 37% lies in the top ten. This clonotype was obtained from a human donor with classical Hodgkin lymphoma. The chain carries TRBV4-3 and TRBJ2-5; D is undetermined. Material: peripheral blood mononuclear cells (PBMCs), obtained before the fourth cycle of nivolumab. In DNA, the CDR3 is TGCGCCAGCAGCCAAGGGGAAGGGGAGACCCAGTACTTC. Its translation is CASSQGEGETQYF.